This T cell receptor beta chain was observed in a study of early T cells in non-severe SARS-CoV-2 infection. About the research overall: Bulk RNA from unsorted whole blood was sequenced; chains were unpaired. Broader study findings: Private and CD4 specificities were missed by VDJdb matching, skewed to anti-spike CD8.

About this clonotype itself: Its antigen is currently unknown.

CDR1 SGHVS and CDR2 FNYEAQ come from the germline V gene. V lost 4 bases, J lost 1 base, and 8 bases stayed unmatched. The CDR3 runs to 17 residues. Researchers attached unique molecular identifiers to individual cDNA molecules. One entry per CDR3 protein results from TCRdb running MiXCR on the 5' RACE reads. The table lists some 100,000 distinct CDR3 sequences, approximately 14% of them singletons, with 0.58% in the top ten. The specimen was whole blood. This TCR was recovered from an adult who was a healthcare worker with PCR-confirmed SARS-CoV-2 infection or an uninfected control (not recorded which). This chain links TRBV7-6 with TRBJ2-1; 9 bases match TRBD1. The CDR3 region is CASSSTGGQGSYNEQFF. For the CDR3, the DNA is TGTGCCAGCAGCTCCACCGGAGGACAGGGGTCCTACAATGAGCAGTTCTTC.